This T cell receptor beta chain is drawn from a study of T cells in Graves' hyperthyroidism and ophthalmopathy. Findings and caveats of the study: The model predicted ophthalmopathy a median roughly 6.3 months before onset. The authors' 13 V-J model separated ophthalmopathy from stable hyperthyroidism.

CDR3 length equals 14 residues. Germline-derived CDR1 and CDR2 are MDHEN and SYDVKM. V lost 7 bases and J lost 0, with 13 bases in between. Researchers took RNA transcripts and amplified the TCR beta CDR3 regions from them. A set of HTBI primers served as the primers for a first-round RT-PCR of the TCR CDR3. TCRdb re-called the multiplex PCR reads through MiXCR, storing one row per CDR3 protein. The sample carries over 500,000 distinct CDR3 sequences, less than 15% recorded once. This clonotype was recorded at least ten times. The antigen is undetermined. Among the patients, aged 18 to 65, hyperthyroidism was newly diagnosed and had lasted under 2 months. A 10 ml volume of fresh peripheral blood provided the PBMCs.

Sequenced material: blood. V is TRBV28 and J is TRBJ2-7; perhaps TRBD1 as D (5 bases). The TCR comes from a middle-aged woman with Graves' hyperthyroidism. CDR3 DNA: TGTGCCAGCACTGGGGCAGGCGGCTCCTACGAGCAGTACTTC. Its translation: CASTGAGGSYEQYF.